This TCR beta chain emerged from a study of blood T cell repertoires in COVID-19. Study summary: Sample material is recorded as cDNA or gDNA derived from T cells, B-cell-depleted T cells, or PBMCs.

As originally analysed: For nucleated cells, counts were estimated from reference gene primer amplification. TCRdb's copy holds only in-frame clones and misses some; the assay was immunoSEQ multiplex PCR. The V and J calls and clone size are taken from that table; D and trimming were inferred from the DNA. The sample lists roughly 15,000 clones; roughly 79% were seen once. Sequencing was carried out using peripheral blood. The clonotype originates from a man in his 70s with active or convalescent COVID-19.

CDR3 nucleotide sequence: TGTGCCAGCAGTGAAGGACAGGGCTATAGCAATCAGCCCCAGCATTTT. This encodes CASSEGQGYSNQPQHF. V is TRBV6-1 and J is TRBJ1-5; the match to TRBD1 covers 7 bases. CDR1 MNHNS and CDR2 SASEGT come from the germline V gene. Trimming at V came to 1 base and at J to 0 bases, leaving 3 bases not matched to a gene. The CDR3 is 16 residues long.